This T cell receptor (beta chain) was obtained from a study of cytomegalovirus exposure and HLA in healthy donors. Study conclusions and caveats: In a later analysis, at a false discovery rate of 0.05, 15,000 to 20,000 TCR beta sequences matched HLA alleles. Later analysis reportedly placed an Asian-associated ancestry cluster below the roughly 690-donor mean in N-insertions. Some V segments, TRBV6-2 and TRBV6-3 among them, were indistinguishable and were therefore excluded.

The PCR was carried out with 60 Vbeta primers and 13 Jbeta primers. The protocol was immunoSEQ multiplex PCR, while the TCRdb copy is restricted to in-frame clones and leaves out a portion. Of around 150,000 clones listed, 60% to 85% were seen once; the top ten hold about 6.5%. Concerning this clone: The antigen is not known.

The CDR3 covers 14 residues. Germline trimming cut 8 bases from V and 1 base from J; bases unmatched to any gene: 3. In germline, CDR1 is MRHNA, CDR2 SNTAGT. The specimen was PBMCs. The origin of this receptor is a man in his forties or fifties in good health and CMV-seropositive. This chain joins TRBV6-4 and TRBJ2-7; 12 bases are shared with TRBD1. The CDR3 here is CASGGQGASYEQYF. The CDR3 DNA reads as TGTGCCAGCGGGGGACAGGGGGCGTCCTACGAGCAGTACTTC.